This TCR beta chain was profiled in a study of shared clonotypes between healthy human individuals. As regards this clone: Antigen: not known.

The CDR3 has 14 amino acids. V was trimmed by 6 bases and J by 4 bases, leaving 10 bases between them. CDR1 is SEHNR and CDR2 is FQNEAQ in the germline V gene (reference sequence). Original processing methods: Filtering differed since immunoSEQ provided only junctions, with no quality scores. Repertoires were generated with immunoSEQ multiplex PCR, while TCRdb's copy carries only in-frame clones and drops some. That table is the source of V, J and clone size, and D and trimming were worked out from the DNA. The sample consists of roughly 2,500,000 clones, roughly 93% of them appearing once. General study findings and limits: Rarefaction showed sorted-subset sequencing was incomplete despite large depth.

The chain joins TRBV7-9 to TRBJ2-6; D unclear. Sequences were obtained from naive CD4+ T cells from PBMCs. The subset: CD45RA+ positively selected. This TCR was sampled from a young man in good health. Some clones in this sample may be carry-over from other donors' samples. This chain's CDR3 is CASRPVSGANVLTF. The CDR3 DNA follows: TGTGCCAGCAGGCCCGTCTCCGGGGCCAACGTCCTGACTTTC.